The source of this T cell receptor (beta chain) is a study of Ad26.COV2.S vaccination and SARS-CoV-2 variants. Study-wide background: Ad26.COV2.S, an intramuscular injection, was given once or twice 56 days apart. Study-wide points: TCR breadth and depth analyses may have underestimated total T cell responses.

The treatment was: roughly 20 received Ad26.COV2.S at low or high dose, single or two shots; about 5 received placebo; per-sample allocation not given. Sampling was performed 63 days after the first vaccine or placebo injection. It was Wuhan-strain SARS-CoV-2 spike that the Ad26 vaccine vector expressed. As to this clone: What it binds is unknown.

Using immunoSEQ multiplex PCR, the repertoire was profiled, and TCRdb retains in-frame clones only, with some absent. The sample has about 680,000 clones, 80% to 90% seen once. The CDR3 loop spans 14 amino acids. The trim removed 5 bases at V and 8 bases at J, leaving 8 bases unmatched. Germline CDR1 reads SGHTA; CDR2 reads FQGNSA. This clonotype originated in a person aged 18-60 years who received the Ad26.COV2.S COVID-19 vaccine or a placebo. The chain links TRBV7-2 to TRBJ2-1, with TRBD2 matching over 8 bases. The sample in question was peripheral blood, obtained in a trial of Ad26.COV2.S vaccine versus placebo. The CDR3 nucleotides are TGTGCCAGCAGCCCGGGACTAGTACGGGATGAGCAGTTCTTC. This codes for CASSPGLVRDEQFF.